This T cell receptor beta chain appears in the sequencing data of a study of T cell repertoires in cytomegalovirus infection. Study background: Public TCR beta signatures provided an indication of both CMV infection and a matching HLA type.

Study results and caveats: People with CMV and the relevant HLA were identified by cumulative public TCR beta family frequency. HLA-C-restricted TCR beta clonotypes specific for CMV led the ex vivo response.

This CDR3 comprises 15 residues. CDR1 and CDR2 (germline): DFQATT, SNEGSKA (reference sequence). V shed 1 base, J shed 1 base, and the junction held 6 bases outside the gene matches. This clonotype was seen only a few times. The antigen is undetermined. TCRdb passed the reads through MiXCR, listing each CDR3 protein once. The table records 150,000 to 160,000 distinct CDR3 sequences, around 20% of them present only once. Material: PBMCs. This TCR was recovered from a human donor in good health (CMV status not recorded). Some clones in this sample may be carry-over from other donors' samples. The J gene is TRBJ2-7, the V gene TRBV20-1; 8 bases map to TRBD1. For the CDR3, the DNA is TGCAGTGCTAGAGCCCCAACAGGGGGTTCCTACGAGCAGTACTTC. Amino acid sequence: CSARAPTGGSYEQYF.